This entry features one T cell receptor (beta chain) sequence. Under the authors' procedure: The authors estimated nucleated cell counts from reference gene primer amplification. Method: immunoSEQ multiplex PCR; TCRdb's copy keeps in-frame clones and lacks some. The V and J calls and the clone size are those of that table, but D and trimming were determined from the DNA. The sample carries under 200,000 clones, 75% to 85% recorded once. Adults between roughly 18 and 100 years of age took part from 20 to 25 US areas. Recovered status in Cohort 3 required two negative PCRs, clearance, or symptom resolution. These data are taken from a study of blood T cell repertoires in COVID-19. The CDR3 consists of 13 residues. V lost 6 bases and J lost 6, with 13 bases in between. Germline V CDR1 and CDR2: SNHLY, FYNNEI.

The source of this sequence is a woman aged 55-69 years who had recovered from COVID-19. The rearrangement uses TRBV2 and TRBJ2-3; a possible D gene is TRBD1 (6 bases). The specimen sequenced was PBMCs or T cells enriched from blood (not recorded which). The CDR3 bases are TGTGCCAGCAGAGGGTATGACAGGGATACGCAGTATTTT. Its translation is CASRGYDRDTQYF.